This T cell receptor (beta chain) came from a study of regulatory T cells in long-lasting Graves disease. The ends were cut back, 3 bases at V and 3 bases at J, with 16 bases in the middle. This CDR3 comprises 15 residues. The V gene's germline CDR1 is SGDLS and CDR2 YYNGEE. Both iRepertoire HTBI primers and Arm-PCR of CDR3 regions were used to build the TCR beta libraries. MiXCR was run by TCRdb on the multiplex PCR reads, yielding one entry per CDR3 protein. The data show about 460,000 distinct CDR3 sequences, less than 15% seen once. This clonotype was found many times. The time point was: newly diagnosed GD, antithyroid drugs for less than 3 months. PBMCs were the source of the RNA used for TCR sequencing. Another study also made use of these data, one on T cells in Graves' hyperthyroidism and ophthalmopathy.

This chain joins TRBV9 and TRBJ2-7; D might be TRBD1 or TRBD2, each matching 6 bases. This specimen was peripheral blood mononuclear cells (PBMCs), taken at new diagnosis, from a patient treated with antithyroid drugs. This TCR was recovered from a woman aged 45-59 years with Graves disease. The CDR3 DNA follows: TGTGCCAGCAGCGCGGGACCGCGGGACATCTACGAGCAGTACTTC. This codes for CASSAGPRDIYEQYF.